The next 27 T cell receptor beta chains were all read from a single sample in a study of cytomegalovirus exposure and HLA in healthy donors. Primers for the PCR totalled 60 Vbeta and 13 Jbeta. The table came from immunoSEQ multiplex PCR; TCRdb's copy has only in-frame clones and leaves some out. The sample comprises more than 80,000 clones, 63% of which are singletons, and approximately 15% rests with the top ten. Sequenced sample: PBMCs. The source is a woman aged 40 to 49 in good health and CMV-seropositive.

This rearrangement joins TRBV7-2 to TRBJ2-2; the match to TRBD2 covers 9 bases. Looked up from germline, CDR1 is SGHTA and CDR2 is FQGNSA. This CDR3 spans 13 amino acids. J was trimmed by 7 bases and V by 5 bases; bases with no gene match: 2. This CDR3 is CASSRTSVGELFF. The CDR3 DNA reads TGTGCCAGCAGCCGGACTAGCGTCGGGGAGCTGTTTTTT.

The V and J genes are TRBV27 and TRBJ2-7; 12 positions agree with TRBD2. CDR3 length: 18 amino acids. Trimming cost V 0 bases and J 1 base; bases outside gene matches: 7. Germline loops: CDR1 MNHEY, CDR2 SMNVEV (reference sequence). The CDR3 DNA reads as TGTGCCAGCAGTTTATCTTGGACTAGCGGGACGAGTTCCTACGAGCAGTACTTC. Translating it yields CASSLSWTSGTSSYEQYF.

The chain carries TRBV5-1 and TRBJ2-1; the match to TRBD2 covers 7 bases. V lost 0 bases and J lost 3; bases outside the gene matches: 3. The CDR3 is 15 amino acids. The germline gives CDR1 SGHRS, CDR2 YFSETQ. This CDR3 reads CASSLGLANYNEQFF. The CDR3 DNA reads as TGCGCCAGCAGCTTGGGACTAGCTAACTACAATGAGCAGTTCTTC.

J is TRBJ1-2 and V is TRBV2; 8 bases are shared with TRBD1. The CDR3 is 15 residues long. Germline-derived CDR1 and CDR2 are SNHLY and FYNNEI. The V and J ends lost 2 bases and 3 bases, in that order; junction bases with no gene match: 5. DNA of the CDR3: TGTGCCAGCAGTGAATGGACAGGGCGGGACTATGGCTACACCTTC. Translation gives CASSEWTGRDYGYTF.

The V call is TRBV5-4, the J call TRBJ2-1, with D perhaps matching TRBD1 (8 bases). The V end was cut by 4 bases, the J end by 10 bases, with 21 bases between. This CDR3 has 15 amino acids. CDR1 and CDR2 from the germline V gene are SGHNT and YYREEE (reference sequence). CDR3 in DNA: TGTGCCAGCAGCCCCTATACTTACAGGGGGGGAGAGCAGTTCTTC. Protein product: CASSPYTYRGGEQFF.

This chain uses TRBV6-5 with TRBJ2-5; 8 bases line up with TRBD1. The germline V gene encodes CDR1 MNHEY and CDR2 SVGAGI. Losses at the gene ends were 5 bases for V and 1 base for J; bases not matched to a gene: 6. CDR3 length equals 15 residues. The CDR3 region is CASSKLGQAQETQYF. The DNA of the CDR3 is TGTGCCAGCAGTAAACTGGGACAGGCCCAAGAGACCCAGTACTTC.

The chain couples TRBV5-6 to TRBJ2-7, with a tentative D call TRBD1 (6 bases). Trimming cost V 4 bases and J 0 bases, with 26 bases left between them. This CDR3 is built from 19 residues. Germline values: CDR1 SGHDT, CDR2 YYEEEE. The CDR3 sequence is CASSPNHPRGSPYSYEQYF. CDR3 DNA sequence: TGTGCCAGCAGCCCAAACCACCCCAGGGGCTCTCCTTACTCCTACGAGCAGTACTTC.

This chain connects TRBV19 to TRBJ1-2; D is uncertain. Germline lookup yields CDR1 LNHDA and CDR2 SQIVND (reference sequence). V lost 3 bases to trimming and J lost 5 bases, with 10 bases between them. The CDR3 has 13 residues. The CDR3 protein is CASSITVEYGYTF. The CDR3 DNA sequence: TGTGCCAGTAGTATTACAGTGGAATATGGCTACACCTTC. Complete variable domain (other parts from reference TRBV19 and TRBJ1-2): DGGITQSPKYLFRKEGQNVTLSCEQNLNHDAMYWYRQDPGQGLRLIYYSQIVNDFQKGDIAEGYSVSREKKESFPLTVTSAQKNPTAFYLCASSITVEYGYTFGSGTRLTVV.

J is TRBJ2-5 and V is TRBV28; 8 bases agree with TRBD2. In germline, CDR1 is MDHEN, CDR2 SYDVKM. The trim removed 5 bases at V and 4 bases at J, leaving 6 bases unmatched. This CDR3 has 14 residues. The chain's CDR3 is CASSPLAGLETQYF. The CDR3 DNA sequence: TGTGCCAGCAGTCCCTTAGCGGGATTAGAGACCCAGTACTTC.

V is TRBV5-4 and J is TRBJ1-4, with D possibly matching TRBD1 (6 bases). CDR3 size: 16 residues. Deletions cut 0 bases from V and 13 bases from J, with 22 bases between. CDR1 is SGHNT and CDR2 is YYREEE in the germline V gene (reference sequence). CDR3 residues: CASSLARGGASRRLFF. DNA of the CDR3: TGTGCCAGCAGCTTGGCCCGGGGGGGGGCGTCTAGGCGACTGTTTTTT.

This clone turned up a few times. The genes are TRBV6-5 and TRBJ1-5; 9 nucleotides agree with TRBD1. Looked up from germline, CDR1 is MNHEY and CDR2 is SVGAGI. V lost 0 bases and J lost 7; bases outside the gene matches: 1. There are 14 residues in the CDR3. Written as DNA, the CDR3 is TGTGCCAGCAGTTACTCGGACAGGGGACAGCCCCAGCATTTT. This encodes CASSYSDRGQPQHF.

The V and J genes are TRBV30 and TRBJ2-5; TRBD2 is a possible D gene (5 bases). There are 13 residues in the CDR3. CDR1 is GTSNPN and CDR2 is SVGIG in the germline V gene (reference sequence). Trimming stripped 5 bases from V and 3 bases from J, with 13 bases between. The CDR3 protein is CAWGDYTKETQYF. The DNA for the CDR3 is TGTGCCTGGGGTGACTATACAAAAGAGACCCAGTACTTC. Full variable domain (remainder filled in from reference TRBV30 and TRBJ2-5): SQTIHQWPATLVQPVGSPLSLECTVEGTSNPNLYWYRQAAGRGLQLLFYSVGIGQISSEVPQNLSASRPQDRQFILSSKKLLLSDSGFYLCAWGDYTKETQYFGPGTRLLVL.

This clone was detected a few times. The chain uses TRBV6-6 and TRBJ1-2; D possibly corresponds to TRBD1 (6 bases). There are 16 residues in the CDR3. The germline CDR1 and CDR2 sequences are MNHNY and SVGAGI (reference sequence). The V end lost 0 bases, the J end lost 6 bases, and 17 bases lay between the germline ends. The DNA for the CDR3 is TGTGCCAGCAGTTACTCACCCGGCGGACAGCAAGATGGCTACACCTTC. Protein product: CASSYSPGGQQDGYTF.

The CDR3 here is CASSLGGLAGTYNEQFF. The CDR3 DNA is TGTGCCAGCAGCTTGGGCGGACTAGCGGGAACTTACAATGAGCAGTTCTTC. J is TRBJ2-1 and V is TRBV5-4; TRBD2 aligns across 12 bases. The CDR3 sequence is 17 residues long. Germline values: CDR1 SGHNT, CDR2 YYREEE (reference sequence). The V and J ends lost 0 bases and 4 bases, in that order; junction bases with no gene match: 5.

The chain is built from TRBV7-9 and TRBJ2-7; 10 nucleotides line up with TRBD1. Germline CDR1 SEHNR, CDR2 FQNEAQ (reference sequence). Trimming at V came to 5 bases and at J to 3 bases, leaving 7 bases not matched to a gene. The CDR3 is 15 amino acids. The CDR3 DNA sequence: TGTGCCAGCAGCCCCTCCGGGACAGGGGTCTACGAGCAGTACTTC. Translated, it gives CASSPSGTGVYEQYF.

This clone occurred once. The chain has TRBV9 and TRBJ2-3; no clear D gene. CDR3 length: 12 amino acids. V was clipped by 0 bases and J by 3 bases, with 2 bases between them. CDR1 SGDLS and CDR2 YYNGEE come from the germline V gene. CDR3 protein: CASSVATDTQYF. In nucleotides, the CDR3 is TGTGCCAGCAGCGTAGCTACAGATACGCAGTATTTT.

The rearrangement joins TRBV28 to TRBJ1-4; 7 bases agree with TRBD1. CDR1 is MDHEN, CDR2 SYDVKM, per germline. The CDR3 covers 16 residues. V was pared by 6 bases and J by 5 bases, with 12 bases of the junction left unmatched. The CDR3 coding sequence is TGTGCCAGCAGGCGTCGTTTGGACAGGAAAAATGAAAAACTGTTTTTT. Protein: CASRRRLDRKNEKLFF.

This chain connects TRBV29-1 to TRBJ2-1, with D maybe TRBD1 (7 bases). Trimming removed 6 bases at V and 7 bases at J, with 13 bases between. The CDR3 length is 12 residues. Germline-derived CDR1 and CDR2 are SQVTM and ANQGSEA. The CDR3 is CSVEGQSNEQFF. In DNA form, the CDR3 reads TGCAGCGTGGAGGGACAGTCTAATGAGCAGTTCTTC.

The CDR3 region is CASRVREAGELFF. The CDR3 DNA sequence: TGTGCCAGCAGGGTCAGGGAGGCCGGGGAGCTGTTTTTT. The chain has TRBV2 and TRBJ2-2; possibly TRBD2 for D (6 bases). Germline V gene sequence: CDR1 SNHLY, CDR2 FYNNEI. V shed 6 bases and J shed 6 bases, with 11 bases lying between them. This CDR3 region has 13 residues.

The rearrangement uses TRBV28 and TRBJ2-7; TRBD1 might be the D (6 bases). Trimming removed 4 bases from V and 3 bases from J, with 13 bases in between. Germline CDR1 is MDHEN and CDR2 is SYDVKM. The CDR3 extends over 14 amino acids. The CDR3 DNA reads TGTGCCAGCAGTTCGATCAGGGGATTCTACGAGCAGTACTTC. Residues: CASSSIRGFYEQYF. Supplemented by reference TRBV28 and TRBJ2-7, the full variable domain reads DVKVTQSSRYLVKRTGEKVFLECVQDMDHENMFWYRQDPGLGLRLIYFSYDVKMKEKGDIPEGYSVSREKKERFSLILESASTNQTSMYLCASSSIRGFYEQYFGPGTRLTVT.

The CDR3 DNA reads TGCGCCAGCAGACATGTAGGCAGGGGCGGTAATGAAAAACTGTTTTTT. Encoded protein: CASRHVGRGGNEKLFF. The chain joins TRBV4-1 to TRBJ1-4; possible D gene TRBD1, 6 bases. The V end lost 6 bases, the J end lost 4 bases, and 18 bases lay between the germline ends. CDR1 is MGHRA and CDR2 is YSYEKL in the germline V gene. The CDR3 extends over 16 amino acids.

The CDR3, as DNA: TGTGCCAGCGGGGCTAGCGGGAGGGGAAGCTCCTACGAGCAGTACTTC. It translates to CASGASGRGSSYEQYF. The V call is TRBV2, the J call TRBJ2-7; 12 bases are a match to TRBD2. The trim removed 8 bases at V and 0 bases at J, leaving 8 bases unmatched. In germline, CDR1 is SNHLY, CDR2 FYNNEI. This CDR3 has 16 amino acids.

The rearrangement joins TRBV7-2 to TRBJ1-2; unclear D gene. The CDR3 extends over 13 amino acids. The germline CDR1 and CDR2 sequences are SGHTA and FQGNSA. V lost 5 bases to trimming and J lost 8 bases, with 15 bases between them. The CDR3 here is CASSPSSGEGYTF. In DNA, the CDR3 is TGTGCCAGCAGCCCCTCCTCTGGGGAGGGCTACACCTTC.

The gene calls are TRBV6-6 and TRBJ2-1, with TRBD2 identical over 10 bases. The V gene end was trimmed by 8 bases and the J gene end by 8 bases; junction bases not matched to a gene: 15. Germline-derived CDR1 and CDR2 are MNHNY and SVGAGI (reference sequence). The CDR3 spans 16 residues. The CDR3 DNA sequence: TGTGCCAGCGCCGACCCTAGCGGGAGTGGCGGCTATGAGCAGTTCTTC. This translates into CASADPSGSGGYEQFF.

This chain connects TRBV9 to TRBJ2-1; 7 positions match TRBD2. Germline CDR1 and CDR2: SGDLS and YYNGEE. This CDR3 spans 14 amino acids. J gave up 6 bases and V 3 bases, and 6 bases lay outside the gene matches. CDR3 DNA sequence: TGTGCCAGCAGCGCAGGACTAGTCGGCAATGAGCAGTTCTTC. Translated: CASSAGLVGNEQFF.

The chain couples TRBV19 to TRBJ2-1; 9 bases map to TRBD2. The CDR3 length is 16 residues. The germline V gene encodes CDR1 LNHDA and CDR2 SQIVND (reference sequence). Losses at the gene ends were 3 bases for V and 11 bases for J; bases not matched to a gene: 14. The CDR3 region has the DNA TGTGCCAGTAGTATTCAACCGGGACTAGCTCTTCCCCAGCAGTTCTTC. Translating it yields CASSIQPGLALPQQFF.

The genes are TRBV4-3 and TRBJ1-6, with D possibly being TRBD1 (6 bases). Between the trimmed V and J ends, which lost 4 bases and 6 bases, there was a span of 19 bases. CDR1 is LGHNA, CDR2 YSLEER, per germline. The CDR3 consists of 17 residues. CDR3: CASSRDGGPTLNSPLHF. The CDR3 region has the DNA TGCGCCAGCAGCCGCGATGGGGGCCCCACACTTAATTCACCCCTCCACTTT.